This entry describes one TCR beta chain. The clone's antigen remains unknown. No qualities accompany the bases; no much larger clone lies one base away. The entry originates in a study of CD8 T cells in Susac syndrome (dated by TCRdb to the late 2010s). Notes on the research overall: Among the sequenced Susac syndrome patients, more than five had clinically active disease and fewer than 10 were in clinical remission. At blood withdrawal, Susac syndrome patients were either therapy-naive, taking corticosteroids (in some cases with IVIg as well), or taking IVIg alone. Whether CD8+ T cell activation and differentiation in Susac syndrome was antigen driven was tested using repertoire sequencing. CD8+ T cell repertoire clonality was compared between approximately 12 healthy donors, around 14 Susac syndrome patients and around 16 multiple sclerosis patients. General conclusions and limits of the study: Clonal expansion was observed in Susac syndrome CD8+ repertoires, with the highest expansion in CD8+ TEMRA cells and greater expansion in clinically active than in remitting patients. The number of individuals in the TCR sequencing and HLA analysis was recognized as being relatively small. In the total CD8+ and CD8+ TEMRA repertoires, over 15 and five Susac-specific public clones, respectively, were identified.

Peripheral blood CD8+ and CD4+ T cells from healthy donors, Susac syndrome patients and multiple sclerosis patients were profiled by high-throughput TCR beta sequencing. The Susac syndrome patients fulfilled recently defined diagnostic criteria for either definite or probable disease. Bulk CD8+ and CD4+ T cells were purified magnetically by negative isolation, whereas CD8+ TEMRA cells were enriched by FACS. Blood was drawn into EDTA tubes, processed within 24 hours, and PBMCs were isolated by density gradient centrifugation. PBMCs intended for TCR sequencing were frozen in liquid nitrogen and were later thawed in a 37 degrees C water bath. Purity of sorted or isolated CD4+, CD8+ and CD8+ TEMRA cells was at least 90%. RNA was extracted with the RNeasy kit and 0.5 to 1 ug was reverse transcribed using random hexamers. TCR beta CDR3 regions were amplified with the immunoSEQ multiplex PCR assay covering 54 Vbeta and 13 Jbeta segments. Bias from PCR amplification was corrected by using a synthetic template baseline for primer optimization and for computational correction. In the source study's methods: Reads were annotated to V, D and J genes per IMGT and analyzed with immunoSEQ Analyzer, keeping only productive sequences. Clonality was computed as one minus Shannon entropy normalized by log2 of the number of productive unique sequences. For each patient and control, public and private clones were evaluated among the 100 most prevalent clones. Susac-specific clones were defined as absent from healthy and MS cohorts, 850 to 1,300 published viral clones and other ImmuneACCESS disease sequences. The raw public reads went through TCRdb reprocessing: fastp at Q25, MiXCR clone calling, in-frame beta chains kept. CDR3 protein sequences are deduplicated, and each keeps its most common genes and DNA. The V and J calls and clone size are TCRdb's, not the authors'. In all, the sample holds under 200,000 distinct CDR3 sequences, and over 90% of those were seen once. Less than 0.2% of the sample is in the top ten clones.

The CDR3, cysteine through phenylalanine, is 16 amino acids long. The kept DNA is CDR3 alone, 48 bases in frame from the first base. In the germline V gene (reference sequence), CDR1 corresponds to MNHEY and CDR2 to SMNVEV. V is cut back by 5 bases and J by 0 bases, with 4 bases in the junction unmatched. The specimen sequenced was CD8+ T cells from PBMCs. The sequence joins TRBV27 to TRBJ2-1; 10 nucleotides in the junction match TRBD2. The TCR was taken from a human donor with Susac syndrome. The DNA sequence is given as TGTGCCAGCAGTCCGGGACTAGCGCACTCCTACAATGAGCAGTTCTTC. Translated, this gives CASSPGLAHSYNEQFF.